Sequencing of this T cell receptor (beta chain) was carried out in a study of blood T cell repertoires in COVID-19 (dated by TCRdb to 2019 to 2021). Turning to the overall study: Samples covering the acute and convalescent phases of COVID-19 were provided by collaborators in the United States, Italy and Spain. The repertoires were released in a freely available public database meant as a resource for research on the immune response to SARS-CoV-2. Samples were obtained from the ongoing ImmuneRACE study (first 160 participants) and from approximately 1,200 subjects provided by 6 global collaborators. Nearly every sample came with metadata listing a de-identified subject ID, COVID-19 status, age in years and sex. The material from the prospective study consisted of cDNA or gDNA derived from T cells, B-cell-depleted T cells, or PBMCs. The dataset comprised deeply sampled blood TCRbeta repertoires from subjects exposed to, actively infected with, or recovered from COVID-19. Where HLA class I and class II types were available, the types were taken from metadata supplied by the sample provider, not from assay-based typing.

Summary of the overall study and its limitations: The amount of clinical and demographic metadata varied by source and participant and was provided uncurated.

This clone is described as medium-sized (0.01 to 0.1%). The clone's antigen remains unknown. No base qualities exist here, and no much larger clone lies one base off it. TCRbeta CDR3 regions were amplified from genomic DNA using the immunoSEQ Assay, a bias-controlled multiplex PCR. In the paper's pipeline: The number of nucleated cells in each sample was estimated by amplification of reference gene primers within the assay. To quantify the absolute abundance of each unique TCRbeta CDR3 rearrangement, sequence reads were collapsed and filtered. For each sample, productive Simpson clonality was calculated as the square root of Simpson's diversity index over productive rearrangements. The clones in this table, taken by TCRdb from immuneACCESS, are in-frame only. Not every clone is retained; where verified, under half of the shortfall comes from an unresolved V gene, and the cause of the rest is unknown. That table supplies the V and J calls and clone size; D and trimming were determined from the DNA. The sample records about 70,000 clones, approximately 86% of which are singletons. The top ten hold about an eighth of the sample.

The collaborating institutions used their own protocols to collect whole blood in K2EDTA tubes. For TCRbeta analysis, collaborators shipped samples as frozen whole blood, isolated PBMCs, or DNA extracted from either of those sample types. This receptor was taken from a woman between 55 and 75 years old with acute or convalescent COVID-19. Sequencing was done on a sample of peripheral blood.

The CDR3 protein sequence reads: CASRFSRDSATEAFF. DNA sequence: TGTGCAAGTCGCTTCTCCCGGGACTCAGCGACTGAAGCTTTCTTT. The sequence links TRBV12-2 to TRBJ1-1. TRBV12-2 is designated a pseudogene. From the cysteine up to the phenylalanine, the CDR3 has a length of 15 residues. The DNA shown is the 45-base CDR3, in frame from base 1.